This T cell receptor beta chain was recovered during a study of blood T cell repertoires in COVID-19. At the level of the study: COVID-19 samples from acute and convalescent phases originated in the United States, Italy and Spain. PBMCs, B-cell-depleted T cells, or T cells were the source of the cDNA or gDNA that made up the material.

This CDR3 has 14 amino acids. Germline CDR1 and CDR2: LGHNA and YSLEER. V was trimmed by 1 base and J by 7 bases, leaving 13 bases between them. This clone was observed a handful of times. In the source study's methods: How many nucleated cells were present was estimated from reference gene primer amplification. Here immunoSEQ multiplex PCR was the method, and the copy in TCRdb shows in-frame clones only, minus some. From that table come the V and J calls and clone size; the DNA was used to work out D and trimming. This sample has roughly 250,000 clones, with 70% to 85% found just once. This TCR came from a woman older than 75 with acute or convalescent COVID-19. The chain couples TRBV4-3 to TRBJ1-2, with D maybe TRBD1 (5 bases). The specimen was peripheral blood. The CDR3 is CASSQGDRDSGYTF. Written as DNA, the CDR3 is TGCGCCAGCAGCCAAGGTGACAGAGACTCTGGCTACACCTTC.